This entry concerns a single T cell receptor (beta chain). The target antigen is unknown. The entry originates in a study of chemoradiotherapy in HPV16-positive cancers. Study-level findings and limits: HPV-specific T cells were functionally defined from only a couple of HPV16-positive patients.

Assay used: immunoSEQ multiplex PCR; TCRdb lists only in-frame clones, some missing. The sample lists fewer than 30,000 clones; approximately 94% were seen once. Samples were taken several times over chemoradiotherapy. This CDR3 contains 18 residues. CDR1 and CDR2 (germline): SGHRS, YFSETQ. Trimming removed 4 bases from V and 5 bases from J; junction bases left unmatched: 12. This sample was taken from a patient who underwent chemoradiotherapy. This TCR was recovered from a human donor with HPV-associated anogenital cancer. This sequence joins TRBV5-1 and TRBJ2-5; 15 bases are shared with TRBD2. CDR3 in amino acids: CASSVTGTSGGPWETQYF. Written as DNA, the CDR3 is TGCGCCAGCAGCGTTACCGGGACTAGCGGGGGGCCTTGGGAGACCCAGTACTTC.